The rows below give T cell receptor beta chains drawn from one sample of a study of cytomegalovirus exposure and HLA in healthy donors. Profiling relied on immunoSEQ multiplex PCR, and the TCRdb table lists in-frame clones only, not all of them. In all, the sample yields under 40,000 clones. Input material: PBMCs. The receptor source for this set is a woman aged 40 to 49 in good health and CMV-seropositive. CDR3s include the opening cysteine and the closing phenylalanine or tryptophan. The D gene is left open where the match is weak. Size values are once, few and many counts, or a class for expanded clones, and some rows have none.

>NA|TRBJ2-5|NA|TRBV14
CASSQGTNRAETQYF
TGTGCCAGCAGCCAAGGAACCAACAGGGCGGAGACCCAGTACTTC
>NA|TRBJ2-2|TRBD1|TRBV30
CAWSVGTANTGELFF
TGTGCCTGGAGTGTGGGGACAGCAAACACCGGGGAGCTGTTTTTT
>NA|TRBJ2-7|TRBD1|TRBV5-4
CASSMRDSSYEQYF
TGTGCCAGCAGCATGAGGGACAGCTCCTACGAGCAGTACTTC
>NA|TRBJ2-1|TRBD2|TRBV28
CASSIAGGGSNEQFF
TGTGCCAGCAGTATAGCGGGAGGGGGTAGTAATGAGCAGTTCTTC
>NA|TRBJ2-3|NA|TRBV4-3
CASSHTTGPGDTQYF
TGCGCCAGCAGCCATACGACAGGCCCTGGGGATACGCAGTATTTT
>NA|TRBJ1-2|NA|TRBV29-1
CSVEDRGYYGYTF
TGCAGCGTTGAAGACAGGGGTTACTATGGCTACACCTTC
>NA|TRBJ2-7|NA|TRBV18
CASSPLSAGEQYF
TGTGCCAGCTCACCACTGAGTGCCGGCGAGCAGTACTTC
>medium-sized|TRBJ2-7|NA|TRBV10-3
CAISGRGDSREQYF
TGTGCCATCAGCGGACGAGGGGACTCAAGGGAGCAGTACTTC
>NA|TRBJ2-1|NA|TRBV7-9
CASSALGAGSYEQFF
TGTGCCAGCAGCGCGCTCGGTGCGGGGAGCTATGAGCAGTTCTTC
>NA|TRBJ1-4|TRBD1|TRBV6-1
CASSIHRGTNEKLFF
TGTGCCAGCAGTATACACAGGGGAACTAATGAAAAACTGTTTTTT
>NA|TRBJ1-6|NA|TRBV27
CASSDSGSPLHF
TGTGCCAGCAGTGACAGTGGTTCACCCCTCCACTTT
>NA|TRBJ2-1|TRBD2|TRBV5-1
CASSTGLAHEQFF
TGCGCCAGCAGCACAGGACTAGCGCATGAGCAGTTCTTC
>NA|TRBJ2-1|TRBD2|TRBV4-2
CASSQEGGGDYEQFF
TGTGCCAGCAGCCAAGAGGGGGGAGGGGACTATGAGCAGTTCTTC
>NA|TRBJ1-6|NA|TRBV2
CASVVDSYSAPLHF
TGTGCCAGCGTGGTGGACAGCTACTCGGCGCCCCTCCACTTT
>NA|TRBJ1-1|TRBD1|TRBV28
CASETGGRNTEAFF
TGTGCCAGCGAAACAGGGGGCAGAAACACTGAAGCTTTCTTT
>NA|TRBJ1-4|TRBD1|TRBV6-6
CASSYSGQGRLELFF
TGTGCCAGCAGTTACTCAGGACAGGGAAGACTTGAACTGTTTTTT
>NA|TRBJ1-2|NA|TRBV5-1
CASSLAGRDGYTF
TGCGCCAGCAGCTTGGCGGGAAGGGATGGCTACACCTTC
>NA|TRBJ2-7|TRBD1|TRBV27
CASSRDRVSYEQYF
TGTGCCAGCAGTCGAGACAGGGTCTCCTACGAGCAGTACTTC
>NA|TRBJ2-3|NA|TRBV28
CASSLTDTQYF
TGTGCCAGTAGTCTCACAGATACGCAGTATTTT
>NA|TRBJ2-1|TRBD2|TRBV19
CASVGGAVDEQFF
TGTGCCAGTGTCGGGGGGGCTGTCGATGAGCAGTTCTTC
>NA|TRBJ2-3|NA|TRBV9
CASSVGMRISTDTQYF
TGTGCCAGCAGCGTAGGAATGCGGATTAGCACAGATACGCAGTATTTT
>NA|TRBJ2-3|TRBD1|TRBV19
CASTTGQGADTQYF
TGTGCCAGTACTACCGGACAGGGCGCAGATACGCAGTATTTT
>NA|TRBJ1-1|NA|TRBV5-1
CASSEQPTRTQLVDTEAFF
TGCGCCAGCAGCGAACAACCTACCAGGACTCAACTAGTGGACACTGAAGCTTTCTTT
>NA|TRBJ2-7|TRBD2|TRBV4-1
CASSQDEAGRVEQYF
TGCGCCAGCAGCCAAGATGAAGCAGGGAGGGTCGAGCAGTACTTC
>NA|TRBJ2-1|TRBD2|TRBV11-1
CASSRGAGGYNEQFF
TGTGCCAGCAGCAGGGGAGCGGGAGGATACAATGAGCAGTTCTTC
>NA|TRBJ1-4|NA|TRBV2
CASSEARGEKLFF
TGTGCCAGCAGTGAGGCGAGAGGTGAAAAACTGTTTTTT
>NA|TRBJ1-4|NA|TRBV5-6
CASSLRGNNEKLFF
TGTGCCAGCAGCTTACGGGGGAATAATGAAAAACTGTTTTTT
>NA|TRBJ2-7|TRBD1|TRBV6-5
CASSYRQGGEQYF
TGTGCCAGCAGTTACCGACAGGGCGGCGAGCAGTACTTC
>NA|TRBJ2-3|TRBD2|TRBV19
CASSLPLAGGHTQYF
TGTGCCAGTAGTTTGCCACTAGCGGGAGGGCATACGCAGTATTTT
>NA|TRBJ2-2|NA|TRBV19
CASNWTPGGTGELFF
TGTGCCAGTAATTGGACACCGGGCGGCACCGGGGAGCTGTTTTTT
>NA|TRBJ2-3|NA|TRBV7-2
CASSLEGLVGTDTQYF
TGTGCCAGCAGCTTAGAAGGTCTAGTAGGTACAGATACGCAGTATTTT
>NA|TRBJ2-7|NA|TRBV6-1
CASSDIRLTPSYEQYF
TGTGCCAGCAGTGATATCAGGCTAACCCCCTCCTACGAGCAGTACTTC
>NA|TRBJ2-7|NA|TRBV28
CASSLGSPGHYYEQYF
TGTGCCAGCAGTTTAGGGTCTCCGGGACACTACTACGAGCAGTACTTC
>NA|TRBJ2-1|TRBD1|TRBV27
CASSWTTRQGSNEQFF
TGTGCCAGCAGTTGGACCACCCGACAGGGTAGCAATGAGCAGTTCTTC
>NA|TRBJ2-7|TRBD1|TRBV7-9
CASSPLRDRSYEQYF
TGTGCCAGCAGCCCCCTCCGGGACAGGTCCTACGAGCAGTACTTC
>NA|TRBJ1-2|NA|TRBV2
CASRRDDYGYTF
TGTGCCAGCAGGAGGGATGACTATGGCTACACCTTC
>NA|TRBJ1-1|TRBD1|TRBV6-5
CASSYKMTGTNTEAFF
TGTGCCAGCAGTTACAAAATGACAGGGACAAACACTGAAGCTTTCTTT
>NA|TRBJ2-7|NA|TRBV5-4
CASSSQGWGYEQYF
TGTGCCAGCAGCTCCCAGGGATGGGGTTACGAGCAGTACTTC
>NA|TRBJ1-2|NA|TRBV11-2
CASSIGHRAGGYTF
TGTGCCAGCAGCATCGGACACAGGGCGGGCGGCTACACCTTC
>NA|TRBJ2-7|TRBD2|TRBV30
CAWSVGGSAYEQYF
TGTGCCTGGAGTGTTGGCGGGAGCGCCTACGAGCAGTACTTC
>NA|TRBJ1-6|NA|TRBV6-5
CASRGGGLNSPLHF
TGTGCCAGCAGGGGGGGAGGGCTAAATTCACCCCTCCACTTT
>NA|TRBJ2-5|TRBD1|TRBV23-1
CASSSLGGQGLETQYF
TGCGCCAGCAGTTCCCTCGGGGGACAGGGACTGGAGACCCAGTACTTC
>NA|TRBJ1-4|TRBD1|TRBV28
CASRSTGQALFF
TGTGCCAGCAGAAGCACCGGACAGGCCCTGTTTTTT
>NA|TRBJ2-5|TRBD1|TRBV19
CASSPGQGRAQYF
TGTGCCAGTAGTCCCGGACAGGGAAGGGCCCAGTACTTC
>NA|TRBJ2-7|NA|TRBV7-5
CARSLEGASGDYYEQYF
TGTGCCAGAAGCTTGGAAGGGGCTAGCGGAGACTACTACGAGCAGTACTTC
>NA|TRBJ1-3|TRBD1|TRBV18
CASSSSLQGSGNTIYF
TGTGCCAGCTCATCTAGTCTACAGGGGTCTGGAAACACCATATATTTT
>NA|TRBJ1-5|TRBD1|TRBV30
CAWSVGTGTGGNQPQHF
TGTGCCTGGAGTGTCGGTACCGGGACAGGGGGCAATCAGCCCCAGCATTTT
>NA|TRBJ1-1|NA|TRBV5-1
CASSLDRPMNTEAFF
TGCGCCAGCAGCTTGGACAGACCTATGAACACTGAAGCTTTCTTT
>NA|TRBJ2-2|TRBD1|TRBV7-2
CASSLASTGATGELFF
TGTGCCAGCAGCTTAGCGTCCACAGGGGCCACCGGGGAGCTGTTTTTT
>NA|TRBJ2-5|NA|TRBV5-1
CASSLGSAAPGETQYF
TGCGCCAGCAGCTTAGGGTCAGCAGCTCCGGGGGAGACCCAGTACTTC
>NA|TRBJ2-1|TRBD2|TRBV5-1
CASSGTSGGRRNNEQFF
TGCGCCAGCTCCGGGACTAGCGGGGGCCGGCGGAACAATGAGCAGTTCTTC
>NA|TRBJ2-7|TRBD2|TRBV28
CASSPPGTTYEQYF
TGTGCCAGCAGCCCTCCGGGGACTACCTACGAGCAGTACTTC
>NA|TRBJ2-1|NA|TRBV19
CASSIVAGLFTYNEQFF
TGTGCCAGTAGTATAGTCGCAGGCTTGTTTACCTACAATGAGCAGTTCTTC